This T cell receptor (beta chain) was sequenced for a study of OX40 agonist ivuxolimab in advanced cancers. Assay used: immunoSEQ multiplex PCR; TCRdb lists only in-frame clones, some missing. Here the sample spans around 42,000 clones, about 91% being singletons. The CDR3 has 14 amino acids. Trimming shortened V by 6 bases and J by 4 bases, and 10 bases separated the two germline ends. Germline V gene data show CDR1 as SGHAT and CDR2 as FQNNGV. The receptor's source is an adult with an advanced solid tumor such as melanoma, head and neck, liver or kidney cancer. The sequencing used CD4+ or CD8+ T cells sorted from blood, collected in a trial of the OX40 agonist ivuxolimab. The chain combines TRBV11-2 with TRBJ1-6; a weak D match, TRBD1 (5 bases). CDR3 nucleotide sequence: TGTGCCAGCAGGCGGACACATTATAATTCACCCCTCCACTTT. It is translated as CASRRTHYNSPLHF.